The sequence of this T cell receptor (beta chain) was determined in a study of blood T cell repertoires in COVID-19. Overall study: Sites in the United States, Italy and Spain provided acute and convalescent COVID-19 samples. The cDNA or gDNA used as material had been derived from T cells, B-cell-depleted T cells, or PBMCs.

Germline values: CDR1 SGHAT, CDR2 FQNNGV. The length of the CDR3 is 13 residues. V gave up 4 bases and J gave up 6 bases, with 10 bases separating them. Source study methods: Estimation of nucleated cell counts relied on the amplification of reference gene primers. TCRdb's copy holds only in-frame clones and misses some; the assay was immunoSEQ multiplex PCR. V and J calls plus clone size are reproduced from that table; the DNA served to infer D and trimming. Among 200,000 to 250,000 clones, approximately 84% were seen once, and the ten largest hold 2.9%. The sequencing input was peripheral blood. The sequence derives from a man between 50 and 59 years old who had recovered from COVID-19. The chain is built from TRBV11-2 and TRBJ1-5; a possible D gene is TRBD1 (5 bases). CDR3 amino acids: CASSSQGFQPQHF. CDR3 sequence (DNA): TGTGCCAGCAGCTCCCAGGGATTTCAGCCCCAGCATTTT.